The T cell receptor beta chain under discussion was sequenced for a study of Ad26.COV2.S vaccination and SARS-CoV-2 variants. At the level of the study: The authors gave Ad26.COV2.S intramuscularly, either once or twice 56 days apart.

TCRdb keeps only in-frame clones here, not all; method: immunoSEQ multiplex PCR. The sample holds roughly 320,000 clones, 85% seen once. Germline CDR1 LGHDT, CDR2 YNNKEL (reference sequence). Deletions cut 2 bases from V and 1 base from J, with 12 bases between. The CDR3 runs to 16 residues. Study-level points and caveats: Vaccine and placebo groups showed comparable non-spike TCR breadth. From the TCR breadth and depth analyses, total T cell responses may have been underestimated. Vaccinees showed greater spike-specific TCR breadth than placebo recipients.

Regarding treatment: 15 to 20 received Ad26.COV2.S at low or high dose, single or two shots; 5 received placebo; per-sample allocation not given. Sampling was done on day 63 after the first vaccine or placebo injection. In the case of this clone: Its target is unknown.

This rearrangement joins TRBV3-1 (or the pseudogene TRBV3-2) to TRBJ1-3, with D perhaps matching TRBD1 (5 bases). This receptor was obtained from a person aged 18-60 years who received the Ad26.COV2.S COVID-19 vaccine or a placebo. This sample comprised peripheral blood, obtained in a trial of Ad26.COV2.S vaccine versus placebo. CDR3 region: CASSQSWGSSGNTIYF. CDR3 in DNA: TGTGCCAGCAGCCAAAGTTGGGGGAGTTCTGGAAACACCATATATTTT.